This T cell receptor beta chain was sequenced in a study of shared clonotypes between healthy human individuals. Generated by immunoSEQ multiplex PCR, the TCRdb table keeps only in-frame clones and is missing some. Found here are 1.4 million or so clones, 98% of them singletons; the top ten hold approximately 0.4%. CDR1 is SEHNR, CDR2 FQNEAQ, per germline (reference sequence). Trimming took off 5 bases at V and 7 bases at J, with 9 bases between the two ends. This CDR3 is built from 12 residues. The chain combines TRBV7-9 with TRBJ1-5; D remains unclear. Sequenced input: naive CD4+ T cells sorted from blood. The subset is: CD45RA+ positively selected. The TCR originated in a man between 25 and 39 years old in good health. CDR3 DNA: TGTGCCAGCAGCCGGCTGGGGCAGCCCCAGCATTTT. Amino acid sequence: CASSRLGQPQHF.